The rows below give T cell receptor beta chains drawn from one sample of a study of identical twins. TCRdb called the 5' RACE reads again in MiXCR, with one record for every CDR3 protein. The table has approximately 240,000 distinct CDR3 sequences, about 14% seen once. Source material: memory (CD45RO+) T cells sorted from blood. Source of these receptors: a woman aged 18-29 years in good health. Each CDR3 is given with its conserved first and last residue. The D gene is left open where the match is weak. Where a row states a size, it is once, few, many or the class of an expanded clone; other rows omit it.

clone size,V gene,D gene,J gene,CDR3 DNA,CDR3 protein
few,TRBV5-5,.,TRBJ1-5,TGTGCCAGCAGCTATGCCTTCGGGGGAGATCAGCCCCAGCATTTT,CASSYAFGGDQPQHF
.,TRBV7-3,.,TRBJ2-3,TGTGCCAGCAGCCAACAAACAGGGTCAGATACGCAGTATTTT,CASSQQTGSDTQYF
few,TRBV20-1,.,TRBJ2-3,TGCAGTGCTAGAGGGACTAAAGCAGATACGCAGTATTTT,CSARGTKADTQYF
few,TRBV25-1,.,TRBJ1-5,TGTGCCAGCAGTGGGGCGGTTAGCAATCAGCCCCAGCATTTT,CASSGAVSNQPQHF
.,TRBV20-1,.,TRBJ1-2,TGCAGTGCCGGTCGCGGACACGATCTCTATGGCTACACCTTC,CSAGRGHDLYGYTF
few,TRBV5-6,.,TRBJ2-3,TGTGCCAGCAGCTTGATAGAGCAAATCAGGGATGGGGATACGCAGTATTTT,CASSLIEQIRDGDTQYF
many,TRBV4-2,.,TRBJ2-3,TGTGCCAGCAGCCAAGGCTCAAAAACAGATACGCAGTATTTT,CASSQGSKTDTQYF
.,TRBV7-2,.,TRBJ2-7,TGTGCCAGCAGCTTCGTGGGGCGGGAGCAGTACTTC,CASSFVGREQYF
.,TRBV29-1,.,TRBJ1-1,TGCAGCGTCTCTCAAGGGAGGACTGAAGCTTTCTTT,CSVSQGRTEAFF
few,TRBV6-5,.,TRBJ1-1,TGTGCCAGCAGTTACGGAGTCTCCCGAGGGGCTTTCTTT,CASSYGVSRGAFF
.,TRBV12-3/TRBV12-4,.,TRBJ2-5,TGTGCCAGCACCCTGGGGCGGGAAGGGGAGACCCAGTACTTC,CASTLGREGETQYF
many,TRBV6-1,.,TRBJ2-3,TGTGCCAGCCGGACCCCAAACCCAGATACGCAGTATTTT,CASRTPNPDTQYF
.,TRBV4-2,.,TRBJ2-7,TGTGCCAGCAGACTAGACAGGAACTCCTACGAGCAGTACTTC,CASRLDRNSYEQYF
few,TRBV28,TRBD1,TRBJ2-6,TGTGCCAGCATTGCCCCCAGGGACAGCCACTCTGGGGCCAACGTCCTGACTTTC,CASIAPRDSHSGANVLTF
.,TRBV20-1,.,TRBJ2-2,TGCAGTGCTAGCGGTAGGGGCGGGGAGCTGTTTTTT,CSASGRGGELFF
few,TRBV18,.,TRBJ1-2,TGTGCCAGCTCCCCCGATGGGGGTGGCTACACCTTC,CASSPDGGGYTF
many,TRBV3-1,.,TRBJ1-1,TGTGCCAGCAGCCAAGGTCAGGGCGAGAACACTGAAGCTTTCTTT,CASSQGQGENTEAFF
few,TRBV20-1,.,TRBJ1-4,TGCAGTGCCTGGGGGGGGCGCGGCGAAAAACTGTTTTTT,CSAWGGRGEKLFF
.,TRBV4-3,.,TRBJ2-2,TGCGCCAGCAGCCAAGATAAACTGGGGGGGGAGCTGTTTTTT,CASSQDKLGGELFF
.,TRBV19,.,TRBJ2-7,TGTGCCAGTAGTGGGGCCGCAGGGTTCGGCTACGAGCAGTACTTC,CASSGAAGFGYEQYF
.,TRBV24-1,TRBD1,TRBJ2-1,TGTGCCACCAGTGACCCGGGACAGGGAAGGAATGAGCAGTTCTTC,CATSDPGQGRNEQFF
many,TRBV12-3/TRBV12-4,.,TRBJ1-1,TGTGCCAGCAGTTTCTCGGGGCAGAACACTGAAGCTTTCTTT,CASSFSGQNTEAFF
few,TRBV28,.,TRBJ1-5,TGTGCCAGCAGAAGAGGCCAGTATAGCAATCAGCCCCAGCATTTT,CASRRGQYSNQPQHF
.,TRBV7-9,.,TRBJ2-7,TGTGCCAGCAGCGGTACAGCAACCTACGAGCAGTACTTC,CASSGTATYEQYF
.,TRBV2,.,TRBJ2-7,TGTGCCAGCATGGATCCCGGGACACGAACCCCCTACGAGCAGTACTTC,CASMDPGTRTPYEQYF
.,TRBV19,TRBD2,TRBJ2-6,TGTGCCAGTAAACTAGCGGGAGTTTCTGGGGCCAACGTCCTGACTTTC,CASKLAGVSGANVLTF
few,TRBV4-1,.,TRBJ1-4,TGCGCCAGCAGCCAGAGCCAGGTATTTGATGAAAAACTGTTTTTT,CASSQSQVFDEKLFF
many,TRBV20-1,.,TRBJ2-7,TGCAGTGCTGGAACGACTTATAGCTCCTACGAGCAGTACTTC,CSAGTTYSSYEQYF
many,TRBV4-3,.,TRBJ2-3,TGCGCCAGCAGCCAAGATCAGGGTACGCAGTATTTT,CASSQDQGTQYF
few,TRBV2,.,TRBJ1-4,TGTGCCAGCAAGCAGGGGAATGAAAAACTGTTTTTT,CASKQGNEKLFF
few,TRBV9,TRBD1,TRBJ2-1,TGTGCCAGCAGCGTAGAGGGACAGACAAGTTACAATGAGCAGTTCTTC,CASSVEGQTSYNEQFF
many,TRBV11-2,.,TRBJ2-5,TGTGCCAGCAGCGAACAGATGACCGGCCAAGAGACCCAGTACTTC,CASSEQMTGQETQYF
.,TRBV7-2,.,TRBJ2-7,TGTGCCAGCAGCTTTGGGCTTAACGAGCAGTACTTC,CASSFGLNEQYF
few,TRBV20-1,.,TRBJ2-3,TGCAGTGCTAGAGATCCTATCGGCACAGATACGCAGTATTTT,CSARDPIGTDTQYF
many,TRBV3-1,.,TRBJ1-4,TGTGCCAGCACGGCACAGCACAATGAAAAACTGTTTTTT,CASTAQHNEKLFF
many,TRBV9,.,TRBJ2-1,TGTGCCAGCAGCGTAGCGGGACTTTACAATGAGCAGTTCTTC,CASSVAGLYNEQFF
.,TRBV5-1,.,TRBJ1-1,TGCGCCAGCAGCTTACAGACAGGACTCAGCTTCCCTGAAGCTTTCTTT,CASSLQTGLSFPEAFF
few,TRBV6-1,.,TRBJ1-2,TGTGCCAGCAAAGGGACTCCTGGGCACTATGGCTACACCTTC,CASKGTPGHYGYTF
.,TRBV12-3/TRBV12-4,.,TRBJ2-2,TGTGCCATGCTCTTAGGGGCCGGGGAGCTGTTTTTT,CAMLLGAGELFF
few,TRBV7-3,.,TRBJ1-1,TGTGCCAGCAGCTCGACAGATCACACTGAAGCTTTCTTT,CASSSTDHTEAFF
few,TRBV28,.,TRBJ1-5,TGTGCCAGCAGTCCTCCCTCGGGGACCGTCAATCAGCCCCAGCATTTT,CASSPPSGTVNQPQHF
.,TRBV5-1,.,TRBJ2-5,TGCGCCAGCAGCATTAGTGCCCAGAAAGAGACCCAGTACTTC,CASSISAQKETQYF
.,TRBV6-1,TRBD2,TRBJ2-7,TGTGCCAGCAGTAAGCCGGGGGGCTCCTACGAGCAGTACTTC,CASSKPGGSYEQYF
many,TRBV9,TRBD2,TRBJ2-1,TGTGCCAGCAGCGTGCCGGGACTAGCGGATAGTAATGAGCAGTTCTTC,CASSVPGLADSNEQFF
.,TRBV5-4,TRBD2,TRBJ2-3,TGTGCCAGCAGCCCCGGACTAGCGGGAGTAATAGATACGCAGTATTTT,CASSPGLAGVIDTQYF
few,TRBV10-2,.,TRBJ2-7,TGCGCCAGCAGACAGGGAAGCGACGAGCAGTACTTC,CASRQGSDEQYF
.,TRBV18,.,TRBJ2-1,TGTGCCAGCTCACCCCCGGTTGTCGGGACCAATGAGCAGTTCTTC,CASSPPVVGTNEQFF
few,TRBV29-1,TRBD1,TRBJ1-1,TGCAGCGGATATACCCCACAGGGGCGGGAGGCTTTCTTT,CSGYTPQGREAFF
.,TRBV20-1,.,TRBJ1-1,TGCAGTGCTAGGGGGGAGGGTCCCGGAGCTTTCTTT,CSARGEGPGAFF
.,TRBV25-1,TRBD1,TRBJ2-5,TGTGCCAGCAGTGATTGGACAGGGCAAGAGACCCAGTACTTC,CASSDWTGQETQYF
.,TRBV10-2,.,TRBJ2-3,TGCGCCAGCTTAGACACAGATACGCAGTATTTT,CASLDTDTQYF
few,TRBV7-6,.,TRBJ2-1,TGTGCCAGCAGCTTAGGGGGGTGGAGTCGTGGGCAGTTCTTC,CASSLGGWSRGQFF
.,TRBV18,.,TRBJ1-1,TGTGCCAGCTCACGCCTACAGAACACTGAGGCTTTCTTT,CASSRLQNTEAFF